This TCR beta chain was recorded in a study of blood T cell repertoires in COVID-19. Study-level information: Samples of COVID-19 (acute and convalescent) were obtained from the United States, Italy and Spain. The cDNA or gDNA used as material had been derived from T cells, B-cell-depleted T cells, or PBMCs.

The CDR3 totals 16 residues. Trimming shortened V by 4 bases and J by 0 bases, and 12 bases separated the two germline ends. Germline V lookup: CDR1 MNHEY, CDR2 SMNVEV (reference sequence). Assay: immunoSEQ multiplex PCR; the TCRdb copy retains only in-frame clones and omits some. The sample records roughly 130,000 clones, around 86% being singletons. The sequence was collected from a man aged 40-50 years with active or convalescent COVID-19. This chain joins TRBV27 and TRBJ1-4, with a possible D match to TRBD1 (5 bases). The sequenced sample consisted of peripheral blood. CDR3 residues: CASSSPSGATNEKLFF. CDR3 sequence (DNA): TGTGCCAGCAGTTCCCCCTCGGGGGCAACTAATGAAAAACTGTTTTTT.